This T cell receptor beta chain was observed in a study of T cell responses to AZD1222 COVID-19 vaccine. Study results and caveats: Seropositivity was recorded at baseline in only 6 or 7 AZD1222 recipients. Increases in Spike-specific TCR breadth and depth were seen after two AZD1222 doses. White British people made up most donors, females outnumbered males, and clonal diversity was possibly underestimated. It was only after the peak T cell response that any repertoires were sampled.

Concerning this clone itself: The antigen is undetermined.

CDR1 is LGHNA, CDR2 YSLEER, per germline. V was cut by 4 bases and J by 6 bases, with 17 bases left in between. The CDR3 has 15 residues. TCRdb keeps only in-frame clones here, not all; method: immunoSEQ multiplex PCR. The sample lists about 90,000 clones, about 86% seen once, with under 9% in the top ten. The sequence was collected from an adult in good health. The specimen comprised peripheral blood, sampled on day 0 of AZD1222 vaccination. The V gene is TRBV4-3, the J gene TRBJ2-3; the D gene is possibly TRBD2 (6 bases). The DNA for the CDR3 is TGCGCCAGCAGCCCGCGTGAGGGAGGAGGGGATACGCAGTATTTT. Translating it yields CASSPREGGGDTQYF.